This TCR beta chain was documented in a study of CD8 T cells in Susac syndrome. TCR beta sequencing was performed on blood CD8+ and CD4+ T cells. Negative isolation was applied to CD8+ and CD4+ T cells, and FACS enrichment was applied to TEMRA cells. Details on this clonotype: The antigen remains undetermined.

RNA in amounts of about 0.5 to 1 ug was reverse transcribed with random hexamers. TCRdb reprocessed the immunoSEQ multiplex PCR reads with MiXCR, giving one entry per CDR3 protein. The table records about 210,000 distinct CDR3 sequences, 95% of them present only once. This CDR3 region has 14 residues. The V end was cut by 8 bases, the J end by 5 bases, with 19 bases between. Germline assignment: CDR1 SQVTM and CDR2 ANQGSEA. Whole-study findings and limits: That the number of individuals in its TCR sequencing and HLA analysis was relatively small was acknowledged by the study.

The chain uses TRBV29-1 and TRBJ1-5; a weak D match, TRBD1 (5 bases). The sequenced material came from CD4+ T cells from PBMCs. The sequence came from a human donor in good health. The CDR3 DNA reads as TGCAGCATACAGGTCGGGGCGGTTGATCAGCCCCAGCATTTT. This sequence encodes CSIQVGAVDQPQHF. Variable domain in full (rest from reference TRBV29-1 and TRBJ1-5): SAVISQKPSRDICQRGTSLTIQCQVDSQVTMMFWYRQQPGQSLTLIATANQGSEATYESGFVIDKFPISRPNLTFSTLTVSNMSPEDSSIYLCSIQVGAVDQPQHFGDGTRLSIL.